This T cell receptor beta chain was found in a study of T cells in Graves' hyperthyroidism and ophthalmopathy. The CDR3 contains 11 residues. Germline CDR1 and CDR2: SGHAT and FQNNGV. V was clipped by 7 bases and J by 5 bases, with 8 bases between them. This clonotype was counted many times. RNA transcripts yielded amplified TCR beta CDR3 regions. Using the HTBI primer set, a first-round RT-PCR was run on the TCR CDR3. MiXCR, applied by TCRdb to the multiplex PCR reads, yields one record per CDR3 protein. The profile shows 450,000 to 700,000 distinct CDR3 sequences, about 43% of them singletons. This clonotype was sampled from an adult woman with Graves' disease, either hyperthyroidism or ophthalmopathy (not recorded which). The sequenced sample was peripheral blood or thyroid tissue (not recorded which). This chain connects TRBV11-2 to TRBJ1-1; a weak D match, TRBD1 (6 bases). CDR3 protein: CASTQGTEAFF. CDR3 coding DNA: TGTGCCAGCACACAGGGAACTGAAGCTTTCTTT.